Listed here are 25 T cell receptor beta chains from one sample, sequenced in a study of tumor-infiltrating lymphocytes in primary liver carcinoma. Unsorted bulk tissue (roughly 20-34 mg) underwent RNA and DNA co-extraction. TCR beta cDNA was made from roughly 500 ng total RNA with a constant-region primer. Three nested multiplex PCR rounds, a slightly modified ARM-PCR method, built the TCR beta libraries. TRBV1-TRBV30 forward primers paired with a C-beta reverse primer drove the first two PCR rounds, about 10 cycles each. In TCRdb, the multiplex PCR reads were re-called with MiXCR into one record per CDR3 protein. The table includes 70,000 to 85,000 distinct CDR3 sequences, around 75% detected once. Sequencing was done on a sample of liver tumor tissue from sampling region 4. The subset denotes: tumor region T4, right-lateral pole. These receptors were taken from a woman between 55 and 75 years old with primary liver carcinoma and hepatitis B virus infection.

About this clonotype itself: A clone one base away is much larger, so this may be a read error. The rearrangement uses TRBV5-1 and TRBJ2-5; D assignment may be TRBD1 or TRBD2 (5 bases each). The CDR3 is 17 residues long. The germline V gene encodes CDR1 SGHRS and CDR2 YFSETQ. V gave up 0 bases and J gave up 0 bases, with 15 bases separating them. The CDR3 bases are TGCGCCAGCAGCTTGGGCCCACAGGACTCAGACCAAGAGACCCAGTACTTC. Translated, it gives CASSLGPQDSDQETQYF.

As regards this clonotype: Mismatch with germline at one junction end may stem from a read error. The gene calls are TRBV7-8 and TRBJ2-3, with D maybe TRBD1 (5 bases). Germline CDR1 SGHVS, CDR2 FQNEAQ. There are 14 residues in the CDR3. This chain's CDR3 is CASSLAWGTDMQYF. CDR3 DNA: TGTGCCAGTAGCTTAGCCTGGGGCACAGATATGCAGTATTTT. Using reference TRBV7-8 and TRBJ2-3 for the parts outside the CDR3, the full variable domain is GAGVSQSPRYKVAKRGQDVALRCDPISGHVSLFWYQQALGQGPEFLTYFQNEAQLDKSGLPSDRFFAERPEGSVSTLKIQRTQQEDSAVYLCASSLAWGTDMQYFGPGTRLTVL.

The chain carries TRBV6-6 and TRBJ2-7; D not resolved. Germline loops: CDR1 MNHNY, CDR2 SVGAGI (reference sequence). The V end was cut by 7 bases, the J end by 7 bases, with 14 bases between. The CDR3 is made up of 12 amino acids. The CDR3 DNA sequence: TGTGCCAGCAATATGTGGGTATGGGAGCAGTACTTC. It codes for CASNMWVWEQYF.

To note about this clonotype: At one of its ends the junction is not consistent with the germline gene, which may arise from a read error. The gene calls are TRBV4-2 and TRBJ2-3; TRBD2 agrees at 15 bases. The germline CDR1 and CDR2 sequences are LGHNA and YNFKEQ. CDR3 size: 16 residues. The CDR3 DNA sequence: TGTGCCAGCAGCTCCAGGACTAGCGGGAGGGTGGATATGCAGTATTTT. Its protein is CASSSRTSGRVDMQYF.

Remarks on this clonotype: A much larger clone differs from this one at a single base, so this may be a read error. This chain links TRBV5-1 with TRBJ2-5, with a possible D match to TRBD2 (5 bases). The CDR3 sequence is 12 residues long. From germline, CDR1 is SGHRS and CDR2 YFSETQ. The CDR3 DNA sequence: TGCGCCAGCAGCCCAGCGGAAGAGGCCCAGTACTTC. Amino acids: CASSPAEEAQYF.

The chain recombines TRBV7-9 with TRBJ1-2; no definite D call. Germline CDR1 reads SEHNR; CDR2 reads FQNEAQ (reference sequence). The CDR3 spans 13 residues. The V and J ends lost 5 bases and 7 bases respectively, with 14 bases between them. CDR3 sequence (DNA): TGTGCCAGCAGCCCTGGTGAGGGCTCTGGCTACACCTTC. It is translated as CASSPGEGSGYTF.

Details on this clonotype: The junction departs from the called germline gene at one end, perhaps through a read error. The chain has TRBV10-3 and TRBJ2-1; TRBD2 matches at 8 bases. CDR1 and CDR2 from the germline V gene are ENHRY and SYGVKD. The CDR3 length is 17 residues. The CDR3 coding sequence is TGTGCCATCACCGGAGGACTAGCTGACCACTCCTACAATGAGCAGTCCTTC. It specifies CAITGGLADHSYNEQSF.

Concerning this clonotype itself: The missing conserved phenylalanine or tryptophan at the end of this CDR3 makes a read error likely. The chain employs TRBV11-3 and TRBJ1-2, with D possibly being TRBD1 (5 bases). Germline assignment: CDR1 SGHNT and CDR2 YENEEA. CDR3 length equals 17 residues. For the CDR3, the DNA is TGTGCCAGCAACTCTGGCCTCCGGGGCCGGGTAACTGATGGTTACACCCTC. It translates to CASNSGLRGRVTDGYTL.

Of note for this clonotype: The CDR3 end shows no conserved phenylalanine or tryptophan, and so a read error is likely. The genes are TRBV28 and TRBJ1-2, with D maybe TRBD1 (5 bases). The CDR3 has 12 amino acids. In germline, CDR1 is MDHEN, CDR2 SYDVKM. In DNA, the CDR3 is TGTTCCAGCAGCCTGAGGGGATGGGGCTACACCCTC. Protein sequence: CSSSLRGWGYTL.

This clonotype has a single count. A junction end diverges from the germline sequence, so it may reflect a read error. The chain recombines TRBV6-6 with TRBJ2-7; a possible D gene is TRBD2 (5 bases). The germline CDR1 and CDR2 sequences are MNHNY and SVGAGI (reference sequence). This CDR3 spans 12 amino acids. The CDR3 nucleotides are TGTACCAGCAGTGTGGGAGTATGGGAGCTGTACTTC. Its protein product is CTSSVGVWELYF.

The V call is TRBV4-1, the J call TRBJ1-4, with a weak D call TRBD1 (6 bases). Germline values: CDR1 MGHRA, CDR2 YSYEKL. V lost 5 bases to trimming and J lost 3 bases, with 16 bases between them. This CDR3 has 16 residues. The CDR3 sequence is CASSWTALPANEKLFF. The CDR3 region has the DNA TGCGCCAGCAGCTGGACAGCCCTTCCAGCTAATGAAAAACTGTTTTTT.

J is TRBJ2-1 and V is TRBV11-2; D possibly corresponds to TRBD2 (5 bases). Germline CDR1 reads SGHAT; CDR2 reads FQNNGV. V lost 5 bases and J 6 bases, leaving 20 bases between the germline ends. The CDR3 covers 16 residues. DNA of the CDR3: TGTGCCAGCAGCCGACTAAACACTGAGGTTACCAATGAGCAGTTCTTC. Residues: CASSRLNTEVTNEQFF.

Points on this clonotype: Possible read error: a much larger clone is one base away. This sequence joins TRBV28 and TRBJ1-2; tentative D call: TRBD1 (6 bases). CDR3 size: 14 residues. The germline gives CDR1 MDHEN, CDR2 SYDVKM. The CDR3 DNA follows: TGTGCCAACAGTTTCGGGGGCAATCTCTATGGCTACACCTTC. This encodes CANSFGGNLYGYTF.

Notes on this clonotype: At one end the junction does not follow the germline gene, possibly because of a read error. The genes are TRBV4-2 and TRBJ2-1; D possibly corresponds to TRBD1 (5 bases). The CDR3 covers 15 residues. Germline V gives CDR1 LGHNA, CDR2 YNFKEQ. The CDR3 nucleotides are TGTGCCAGAAGCCAAGGAGAGACAGACTGCAATGAGCGGTTCTTC. Its protein is CARSQGETDCNERFF.

A remark on this clonotype: A much larger clone differs from this one at a single base, so this may be a read error. This chain links TRBV28 with TRBJ2-1; the match to TRBD2 covers 7 bases. The CDR3 extends over 14 amino acids. CDR1 MDHEN and CDR2 SYDVKM come from the germline V gene. The trim removed 5 bases at V and 2 bases at J, leaving 3 bases unmatched. The CDR3 spells CASSPSGTYNEQFF. The CDR3 region has the DNA TGTGCCAGCAGTCCCAGCGGGACCTACAATGAGCAGTTCTTC.

This clonotype was seen a few times. This may stem from a read error, because a much larger clone lies one nucleotide away. The V gene is TRBV7-9, the J gene TRBJ1-2; 7 nucleotides agree with TRBD1. This CDR3 has 15 amino acids. CDR1 and CDR2 from the germline V gene are SEHNR and FQNEAQ (reference sequence). This CDR3 is CVSSSSGGGFYGYTF. In DNA form, the CDR3 reads TGTGTCAGCAGCTCCTCAGGGGGAGGTTTTTATGGCTACACCTTC.

This clonotype was counted once. In this CDR3 the conserved last residue, phenylalanine or tryptophan, is missing, so a read error is likely. The chain joins TRBV12-3 or TRBV12-4 to TRBJ1-2, with no clear D. The CDR3 has 14 residues. As DNA, the CDR3 is TGTGCCAGCAGTTTCGGAGGGCCTAACTATGACTACACCCTC. Its protein product is CASSFGGPNYDYTL.

Comment on this clonotype: Mismatch with germline at one junction end may stem from a read error. The chain combines TRBV7-9 with TRBJ2-1, with TRBD2 as a possible D gene (6 bases). CDR1 and CDR2 from the germline V gene are SEHNR and FQNEAQ (reference sequence). There are 16 residues in the CDR3. The CDR3 coding sequence is TGTGCCAGCAGCCACCCGCGGACTGGCGGGAACAAGGAGCAGTTCTTC. It yields the protein CASSHPRTGGNKEQFF.

This clonotype was seen only once. The CDR3 does not close with the conserved phenylalanine or tryptophan, likely indicating a read error. The chain couples TRBV29-1 to TRBJ2-1, with D unclear. Germline V gives CDR1 SQVTM, CDR2 ANQGSEA. The CDR3 is 12 residues long. CDR3 region: CSAEGSWNEQFI. The CDR3 DNA is TGCAGCGCTGAAGGGTCGTGGAATGAGCAGTTCATA.

The count of this clonotype is one. One end of the junction varies from germline; a read error may be responsible. This rearrangement joins TRBV29-1 to TRBJ2-2; a possible D gene is TRBD1 (5 bases). This CDR3 is 14 amino acids long. The V gene's germline CDR1 is SQVTM and CDR2 ANQGSEA. The CDR3 loop is CGVIQELNSGELFF. DNA of the CDR3: TGCGGCGTTATACAGGAGCTAAACAGCGGGGAGCTGTTTTTT.

This clonotype was detected a few times. This chain links TRBV11-3 with TRBJ2-5, with D tentatively TRBD2 (6 bases). CDR1 is SGHNT and CDR2 is YENEEA in the germline V gene. The CDR3 is 12 residues long. The V and J ends lost 5 bases and 10 bases respectively, with 14 bases between them. CDR3 DNA sequence: TGTGCCAGCAGCCCGAACGGGGAGGTCCAGTACTTC. Residues: CASSPNGEVQYF.

The gene calls are TRBV9 and TRBJ2-1; TRBD2 might be the D (6 bases). From germline, CDR1 is SGDLS and CDR2 YYNGEE. V was trimmed by 0 bases and J by 9 bases, leaving 13 bases between them. CDR3 length equals 14 residues. The CDR3 spells CASSVGGERVEQFF. Written as DNA, the CDR3 is TGTGCCAGCAGCGTAGGCGGCGAGCGGGTTGAGCAGTTCTTC.

There are many counts of this clonotype. CDR3 protein: CASSFIGLSGNTIYF. The DNA of the CDR3 is TGTGCCAGCAGTTTTATCGGGTTGTCTGGAAACACCATATATTTT. The chain recombines TRBV28 with TRBJ1-3; D gene unclear. The V end lost 3 bases, the J end lost 1 base, and 10 bases lay between the germline ends. Germline V lookup: CDR1 MDHEN, CDR2 SYDVKM. This CDR3 is 15 amino acids long. The full variable domain, rest sourced from reference TRBV28 and TRBJ1-3, is DVKVTQSSRYLVKRTGEKVFLECVQDMDHENMFWYRQDPGLGLRLIYFSYDVKMKEKGDIPEGYSVSREKKERFSLILESASTNQTSMYLCASSFIGLSGNTIYFGEGSWLTVV.

This chain connects TRBV20-1 to TRBJ1-2; D is possibly TRBD1 (5 bases). Germline assignment: CDR1 DFQATT and CDR2 SNEGSKA (reference sequence). V was shortened by 4 bases and J by 0 bases, with 9 bases between the two germline ends. The CDR3 spans 13 residues. Here the CDR3 DNA reads TGCAGTGCTAACTCGGGGGCTAACTATGGCTACACCTTC. Protein: CSANSGANYGYTF.

This clonotype came up many times. J is TRBJ1-4 and V is TRBV6-1; D not resolved. The germline V gene encodes CDR1 MNHNS and CDR2 SASEGT. The CDR3 sequence is 15 residues long. V shed 1 base and J shed 4 bases, with 10 bases lying between them. CDR3 in amino acids: CASSEDRLGNEKLFF. The CDR3 DNA is TGTGCCAGCAGTGAAGATAGGCTTGGTAATGAAAAACTGTTTTTT.